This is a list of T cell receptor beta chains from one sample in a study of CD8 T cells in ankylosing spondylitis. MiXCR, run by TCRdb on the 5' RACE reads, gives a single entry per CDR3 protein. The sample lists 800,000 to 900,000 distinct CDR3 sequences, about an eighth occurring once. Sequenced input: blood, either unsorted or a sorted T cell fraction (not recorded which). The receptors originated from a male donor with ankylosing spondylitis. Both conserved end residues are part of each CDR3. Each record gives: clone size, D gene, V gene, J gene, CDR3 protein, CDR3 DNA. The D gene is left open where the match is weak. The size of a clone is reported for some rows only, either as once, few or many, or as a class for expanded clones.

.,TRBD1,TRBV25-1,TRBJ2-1,CASSEYAGTGYNEQFF,TGTGCCAGCAGTGAATATGCGGGGACAGGCTACAATGAGCAGTTCTTC
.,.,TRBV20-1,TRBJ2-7,CSARVTVLDEQYF,TGCAGTGCTAGAGTAACAGTCCTGGACGAGCAGTACTTC
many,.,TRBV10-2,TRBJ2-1,CASSESTDEQFF,TGCGCCAGCAGTGAGTCGACAGATGAGCAGTTCTTC
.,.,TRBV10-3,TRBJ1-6,CAISEWHRRDSPLHF,TGTGCCATCAGTGAATGGCACCGACGCGATTCACCCCTCCACTTT
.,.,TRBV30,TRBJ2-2,CAWVGSSGTGELFF,TGTGCCTGGGTGGGGAGCTCAGGCACCGGGGAGCTGTTTTTT
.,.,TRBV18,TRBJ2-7,CASSPMLFDPYEQYF,TGTGCCAGCTCACCAATGCTTTTCGATCCCTACGAGCAGTACTTC
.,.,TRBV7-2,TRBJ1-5,CASSPRGDTFSNQPQHF,TGTGCCAGCAGCCCCCGCGGAGATACCTTTTCCAATCAGCCCCAGCATTTT
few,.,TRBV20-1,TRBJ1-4,CSAPGVGSEKLFF,TGCAGTGCCCCAGGGGTGGGGAGTGAAAAACTGTTTTTT
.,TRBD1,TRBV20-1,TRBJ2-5,CSANPPGTAYQETQYF,TGCAGTGCTAACCCGCCAGGGACAGCGTACCAAGAGACCCAGTACTTC
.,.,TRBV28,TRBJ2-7,CASSLGYSYEQYF,TGTGCCAGCAGTTTGGGGTACTCCTACGAGCAGTACTTC
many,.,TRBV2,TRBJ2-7,CASSEDLTGSYEQYF,TGTGCCAGCAGTGAAGACTTAACAGGGAGCTACGAGCAGTACTTC
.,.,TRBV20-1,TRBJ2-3,CSVSGGAKDTQYF,TGCAGTGTTTCTGGTGGGGCTAAGGATACGCAGTATTTT
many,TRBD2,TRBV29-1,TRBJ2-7,CSVEVGRAYEQYF,TGCAGCGTTGAAGTCGGGAGGGCCTACGAGCAGTACTTC
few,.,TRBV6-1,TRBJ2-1,CASTQGPVNEQFF,TGTGCCAGCACCCAAGGCCCGGTCAATGAGCAGTTCTTC
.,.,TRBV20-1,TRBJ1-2,CSAREGGNGYTF,TGCAGTGCTAGAGAGGGGGGGAATGGCTACACCTTC
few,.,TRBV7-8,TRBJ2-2,CASSSSHAGELFF,TGTGCCAGCAGCTCTAGTCATGCCGGGGAGCTGTTTTTT
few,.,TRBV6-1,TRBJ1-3,CAGAGVSGNTIYF,TGTGCCGGTGCGGGAGTCTCTGGAAACACCATATATTTT
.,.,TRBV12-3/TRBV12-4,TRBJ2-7,CASSLGRGTSSYEQYF,TGTGCCAGCAGTTTAGGTCGCGGGACTTCGTCCTACGAGCAGTACTTC
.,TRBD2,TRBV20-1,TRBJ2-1,CSGSGGPSGYNEQFF,TGCAGTGGGTCGGGAGGGCCCTCGGGCTACAATGAGCAGTTCTTC
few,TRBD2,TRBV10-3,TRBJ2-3,CAISEWGTSGMADTQYF,TGTGCCATCAGTGAGTGGGGAACTAGCGGAATGGCAGATACGCAGTATTTT
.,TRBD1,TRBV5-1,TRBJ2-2,CASSSRGHNTGELFF,TGCGCCAGCAGCTCTAGGGGGCACAACACCGGGGAGCTGTTTTTT
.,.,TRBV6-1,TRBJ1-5,CASSVAGVFNQPQHF,TGTGCCAGCAGTGTGGCAGGGGTGTTTAATCAGCCCCAGCATTTT